This T cell receptor (beta chain) was captured by sequencing in a study of CD8+ T cells in alopecia areata (dated by TCRdb to the late 2010s). With regard to the full study: The treated patients took part in an open-label pilot trial in which moderate-to-severe alopecia areata was treated with oral tofacitinib at 5 to 10 mg twice daily. In both human patients and the C3H/HeJ mouse model, the study applied high-throughput TCRbeta sequencing to look at T cell clonal expansion in alopecia areata. Patients stayed on tofacitinib for 6 to 18 months and then had 6 months of follow-up off drug so that delayed response and recurrence could be assessed. Human TCRbeta sequencing covered scalp tissue and sorted CD4+ and CD8+ peripheral blood T cells from patchy and totalis/universalis alopecia areata patients and healthy controls. Amplification of TCRbeta CDR3 regions was done by immunoSEQ multiplex PCR using 35 Vbeta forward primers and 13 Jbeta reverse primers. RNA came from the PAXgene miRNA kit for fixed scalp, the miRNeasy kit for PBMCs, and the RNeasy kit for mouse skin. Tofacitinib-treated patients had biopsies at baseline and at 4 and 24 weeks of treatment, with a later scalp biopsy in several patients. Scalp clonality was compared among normal scalp (n=4), patchy alopecia areata scalp (n=8), and alopecia totalis/universalis scalp (n=8). The SALT score, which quantifies the percentage of affected scalp surface area, was used to measure disease severity in treated patients.

Libraries came from the immunoSEQ multiplex PCR assay. For TCR sequencing, RNA was extracted from every sample and reverse transcribed into cDNA to serve as template. First-strand cDNA was synthesized using SuperScript III with a 2:1 mix of oligo-dT and random hexamers. A synthetic immune receptor repertoire was used to measure amplification bias, and any remaining bias was corrected computationally. In the paper's pipeline: Raw reads were preprocessed for error removal, and CDR3 was defined according to IMGT conventions as running from the conserved cysteine to phenylalanine. Clonality was computed by normalizing Shannon entropy by log2 of the number of productive unique TCRs and subtracting the result from 1. Whether scalp clones were CD4 or CD8 was inferred by matching scalp TCRbeta sequences against CD4 and CD8 repertoires sorted from blood. Entries here come from immuneACCESS through TCRdb and include only in-frame sequences with V and J called. Some clones fail to appear in such tables; in the studies checked, an unresolved V gene covers under half of the shortfall, and the cause of the remainder is unknown. The DNA gave D and trimming, while V, J and clone size come from that table. The sample table lists 70,000 or so clones, 29% of them with a count of one. Under 15% of the sample comes from the top ten.

This clone was recorded a few times. Its antigen is still unknown. Per-base qualities were not stored, and no clone one base away is much larger. Broader findings and caveats from the paper: Compared with normal scalp, lesional scalp had higher clonality and more expanded CD8+ clones, particularly in alopecia totalis/universalis, a pattern that suggests antigenic drive. Many expanded lesional clones were found to persist in scalp and blood during tofacitinib treatment, and relapse after treatment cessation may be partly explained by this persistence. Tofacitinib significantly decreased scalp clonality and the number of expanded CD8+ clones among the top 100 scalp clones. Because the treated cohort was small and had just a single nonresponder, larger studies are needed to establish links between baseline CD8+ expansion and response. Scalp TCR repertoire analysis is complicated because resident alphabeta T cells in normal human skin are also sequenced, whereas mouse skin is dominated by gammadelta T cells. Shared TCR sequences between patients were less evident than in mice, which may be partly attributable to HLA diversity in the patient population.

This specimen's time point label, interpreted: about 4 weeks on oral tofacitinib. The treatment or condition label corresponds to: oral pan-JAK inhibitor, 5-10 mg twice daily. Peripheral blood and lesional scalp punch biopsies were obtained from patients with alopecia areata. PBMCs were isolated by density centrifugation and stained for CD3, CD4 and CD8, after which CD4+ and CD8+ T cells were sorted on a FACSAria. The V end loses 3 bases and the J end loses 5 bases, and a stretch of 11 bases separates them. CDR1 SGHTA and CDR2 FQGTGA were looked up in the germline V gene. The CDR3, from cysteine to phenylalanine, totals 13 residues. The sequence is cut down to CDR3 DNA, 39 bases in frame from base 1.

Rearrangement joined TRBV7-3 to TRBJ2-7; the D segment could be TRBD1, given 6 matching bases. Source: CD8+ T cells sorted from blood, taken at week 4, from a patient treated with tofacitinib. This sequence was found in a human donor with alopecia areata. The CDR3 sequence is CASSLTTGHEQYF. Read as DNA, the sequence is TGTGCCAGCAGCTTGACTACAGGGCACGAGCAGTACTTC.